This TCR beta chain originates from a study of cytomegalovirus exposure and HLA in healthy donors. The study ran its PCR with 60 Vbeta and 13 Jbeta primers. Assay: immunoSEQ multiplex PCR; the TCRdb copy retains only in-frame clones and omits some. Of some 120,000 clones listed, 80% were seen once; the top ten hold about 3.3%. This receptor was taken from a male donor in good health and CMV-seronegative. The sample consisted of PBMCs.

The CDR3 nucleotides read TGCGCCAGCAGCTCCGCCTCTTGGACGCAGACAGCTCCTAATGAAAAACTGTTTTTT. This gives the protein CASSSASWTQTAPNEKLFF. The chain employs TRBV5-1 and TRBJ1-4; tentatively, D is TRBD1 (5 bases). Trimming removed 3 bases at V and 3 bases at J, with 24 bases between. CDR1 is SGHRS and CDR2 is YFSETQ in the germline V gene. The CDR3 runs 19 residues.